This T cell receptor beta chain was profiled in a study of blood T cells in healthy people across ages. Together with a sample-barcoded 5' primer, a J-beta primer mix was included in a second PCR lasting about 7 to 11 cycles. TCRdb analysed the 5' RACE reads with MiXCR anew, one entry per CDR3 protein. The data contain some 930,000 distinct CDR3 sequences, almost 30% of them seen just once; the ten biggest clones take up 10%. The sample was also linked to a second study, of T cells of mothers and their children.

The sequence was obtained from a woman aged 40 to 50 in good health. What was sequenced was blood.

CDR3 DNA: TGTGCCAACAATACTCTGCTAACGGCCTACGAGCAGTACTTC. Protein product: CANNTLLTAYEQYF. This rearrangement joins TRBV7-2 to TRBJ2-5; no reliable D call. The last part of the DNA fits TRBJ2-7 better; the J call may be wrong. Germline V gives CDR1 SGHTA, CDR2 FQGNSA. The CDR3 consists of 14 residues.